This entry features one T cell receptor (beta chain) sequence. As originally analysed: Reference gene primer amplification gave estimated nucleated cell counts. Some clones are missing from TCRdb's copy, which holds only in-frame ones; the method was immunoSEQ multiplex PCR. Clonal size and the V and J genes are those of that table, whereas D and trimming came from the DNA. The repertoire consists of fewer than 80,000 clones, with about four fifths occurring once and the leading ten covering 9% to 10%. The CDR3 is 17 residues long. V lost 4 bases, J lost 8 bases, and 19 bases stayed unmatched. Germline V lookup: CDR1 SGHTA, CDR2 FQGTGA. This entry is derived from a study of blood T cell repertoires in COVID-19. Study details: COVID-19 samples collected from the United States, Italy and Spain covered acute and convalescent phases. Sample material is recorded as cDNA or gDNA derived from T cells, B-cell-depleted T cells, or PBMCs.

The sample taken for sequencing was peripheral blood. This sequence was found in a human donor in a cohort sampled during active COVID-19. The V call is TRBV7-3, the J call TRBJ1-2, with 7 bases matching TRBD1. The CDR3 sequence: CASSSRYSGTDPKGYTF. Written as DNA, the CDR3 is TGTGCCAGCAGCTCACGGTACTCCGGGACAGATCCAAAAGGCTACACCTTC.